This is a list of T cell receptor beta chains from one sample in a study of blood T cell repertoires in COVID-19. TCRdb's copy holds only in-frame clones and misses some; the assay was immunoSEQ multiplex PCR. The sample shows fewer than 85,000 clones, roughly 80% of them seen only once. The specimen was peripheral blood. Every receptor here comes from a woman aged 55-70 years with acute or convalescent COVID-19. CDR3s leave out the opening cysteine and the closing phenylalanine or tryptophan.

v_gene: TRBV9
j_gene: TRBJ2-3
CDR3aa: ASSVVGTSGVKDTQY

v_gene: TRBV10-3
j_gene: TRBJ1-6
CDR3aa: AISDPTGVGNSPLH

v_gene: TRBV2
j_gene: TRBJ1-2
CDR3aa: ASSEQGRLYGYT

v_gene: TRBV15
j_gene: TRBJ1-4
CDR3aa: ATSPPSNEKLF

v_gene: TRBV19
j_gene: TRBJ2-3
CDR3aa: ASSITSGGANTQY

v_gene: TRBV5-1
j_gene: TRBJ1-1
CDR3aa: ASTPTGENTEAF

v_gene: TRBV6-1
j_gene: TRBJ1-5
CDR3aa: ASSGPGGTGSNQPQH

v_gene: TRBV11-2
j_gene: TRBJ1-1
CDR3aa: ASSLGGQVNTEAF

v_gene: TRBV21-1
j_gene: TRBJ1-5
CDR3aa: ASSKPGVNQPQH

v_gene: TRBV6-5
j_gene: TRBJ1-4
CDR3aa: ASSITGGDEKLF

v_gene: TRBV30
j_gene: TRBJ2-3
CDR3aa: AWSVRGPPGGTQY

v_gene: TRBV2
j_gene: TRBJ1-2
CDR3aa: ASYGGNYGYT

v_gene: TRBV19
j_gene: TRBJ1-2
CDR3aa: ASSIGHGANYGYT

v_gene: TRBV11-2
j_gene: TRBJ2-7
CDR3aa: ASSLAGAGEQY

v_gene: TRBV30
j_gene: TRBJ1-1
CDR3aa: AWSPPLGVLMNTEAF

v_gene: TRBV9
j_gene: TRBJ1-2
CDR3aa: ASPHFQDRAGYT

v_gene: TRBV5-1
j_gene: TRBJ1-6
CDR3aa: ASSFIRGRSSPLH

v_gene: TRBV9
j_gene: TRBJ1-4
CDR3aa: ASSVGLETSNEKLF

v_gene: TRBV6-5
j_gene: TRBJ1-5
CDR3aa: ASSLYGTLNQPQH

v_gene: TRBV4-1
j_gene: TRBJ2-7
CDR3aa: ASSQDQGGTLSYEQY

v_gene: TRBV11-2
j_gene: TRBJ2-4
CDR3aa: ASSRTGTGAKNIQY

v_gene: TRBV19
j_gene: TRBJ1-1
CDR3aa: ASMRGPGTEAF

v_gene: TRBV9
j_gene: TRBJ1-6
CDR3aa: ASSRTGNDYNSPLH

v_gene: TRBV9
j_gene: TRBJ2-3
CDR3aa: ASSVEQITDTQY

v_gene: TRBV5-4
j_gene: TRBJ1-1
CDR3aa: ASSPQVMNTEAF

v_gene: TRBV5-1
j_gene: TRBJ2-2
CDR3aa: ASSRQFTGELF

v_gene: TRBV30
j_gene: TRBJ1-2
CDR3aa: AWQGQDYGYT

v_gene: TRBV5-4
j_gene: TRBJ2-7
CDR3aa: ASSPGQDDYEQY

v_gene: TRBV19
j_gene: TRBJ1-4
CDR3aa: ASSESATNEKLF

v_gene: TRBV19
j_gene: TRBJ1-1
CDR3aa: ASRDRGRSDTEAF

v_gene: TRBV5-1
j_gene: TRBJ2-5
CDR3aa: ASSRGTSRQETQY

v_gene: TRBV5-1
j_gene: TRBJ1-1
CDR3aa: ASSPGGPTEAF

v_gene: TRBV6-5
j_gene: TRBJ1-2
CDR3aa: ASQLTPFYGYT

v_gene: TRBV12-3/TRBV12-4
j_gene: TRBJ1-1
CDR3aa: ASIVTANTEAF

v_gene: TRBV9
j_gene: TRBJ1-1
CDR3aa: ASSVGANTEAF

v_gene: TRBV5-1
j_gene: TRBJ2-2
CDR3aa: ASSLQAGGSTGELF

v_gene: TRBV27
j_gene: TRBJ2-7
CDR3aa: ASSPGLGAYEQY

v_gene: TRBV5-6
j_gene: TRBJ2-7
CDR3aa: ASSLRLAGGYEQY

v_gene: TRBV3-1/TRBV3-2
j_gene: TRBJ1-5
CDR3aa: ASSRGTGSGQPQH

v_gene: TRBV6-1
j_gene: TRBJ1-4
CDR3aa: ASSDLAGKLF

v_gene: TRBV19
j_gene: TRBJ1-1
CDR3aa: ASARGGKGEAF

v_gene: TRBV6-1
j_gene: TRBJ1-3
CDR3aa: ASSEMAAAGNTIY

v_gene: TRBV3-1/TRBV3-2
j_gene: TRBJ1-6
CDR3aa: ASSQGTGDNSPLH

v_gene: TRBV6-5
j_gene: TRBJ1-5
CDR3aa: ASSGTGEKQPQH

v_gene: TRBV5-6
j_gene: TRBJ2-7
CDR3aa: ASSLGGTSYEQY

v_gene: TRBV9
j_gene: TRBJ1-1
CDR3aa: ASSPGTSGSTEAF